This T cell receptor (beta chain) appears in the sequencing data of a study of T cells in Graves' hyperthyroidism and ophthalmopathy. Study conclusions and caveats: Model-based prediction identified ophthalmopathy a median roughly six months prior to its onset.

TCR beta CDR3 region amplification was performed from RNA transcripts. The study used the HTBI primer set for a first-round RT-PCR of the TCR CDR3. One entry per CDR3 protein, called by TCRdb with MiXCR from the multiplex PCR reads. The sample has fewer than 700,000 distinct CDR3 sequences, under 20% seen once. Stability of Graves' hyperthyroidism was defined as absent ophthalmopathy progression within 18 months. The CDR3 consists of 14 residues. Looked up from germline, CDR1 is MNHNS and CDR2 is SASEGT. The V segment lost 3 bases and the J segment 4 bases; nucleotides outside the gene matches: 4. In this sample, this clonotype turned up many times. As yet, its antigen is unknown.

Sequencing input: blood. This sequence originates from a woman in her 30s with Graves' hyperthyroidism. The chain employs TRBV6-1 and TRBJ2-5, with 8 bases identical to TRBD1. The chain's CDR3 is CASSDMGTGETQYF. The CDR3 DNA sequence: TGTGCCAGCAGTGACATGGGGACAGGAGAGACCCAGTACTTC.